This TCR beta chain originates from a study of CD8+ T cells in alopecia areata. Notes on the study in general: Sequencing of scalp samples also captures resident alphabeta T cells of normal skin.

Concerning this clone: Its antigen is not identified.

The V and J ends lost 8 bases and 8 bases respectively, with 12 bases between them. The CDR3 has 11 amino acids. Germline V gene data show CDR1 as SGHAT and CDR2 as FQDESV (reference sequence). RNA extraction and reverse transcription yielded cDNA as sequencing template. The protocol was immunoSEQ multiplex PCR, while the TCRdb copy is restricted to in-frame clones and leaves out a portion. Of 150,000 or so clones listed, about three fifths are singletons. This TCR came from a human donor in good health. Source material: CD4+ T cells sorted from blood. The chain uses TRBV11-1 and TRBJ1-2; D remains ambiguous. The CDR3 DNA follows: TGTGCCAGCTCCGGAGGTTACGGCTACACCTTC. This sequence encodes CASSGGYGYTF.